This T cell receptor (beta chain) was sequenced in a study of T cell responses to AZD1222 COVID-19 vaccine. Study-wide results and caveats: After the peak T cell response, and only then, were repertoires sampled. Only a handful of AZD1222 recipients were seropositive at baseline. Epitopes outside B.1.351 and B.1.1.7 mutated regions reportedly drew nearly half of spike TCRs. The donor group comprised mostly white British people and more females; the analysis possibly underestimated clonal diversity.

Trimming cost V 6 bases and J 2 bases, with 14 bases left between them. Per the germline V gene, CDR1 is KGHSH and CDR2 is LQKENI. The length of the CDR3 is 14 residues. Comments on this clone: Antigen specificity is unknown.

TCRdb's table, derived via immunoSEQ multiplex PCR, lists solely in-frame clones and lacks some. The table includes more than 85,000 clones, around 80% detected once. The sequenced sample was peripheral blood, obtained on day 0 of AZD1222 vaccination. The clonotype originates from an adult in good health. This chain uses TRBV18 with TRBJ2-7, with D maybe TRBD1 (6 bases). The CDR3 protein is CASSIRTAAYEQYF. The CDR3 nucleotides are TGTGCCAGCTCCATACGGACAGCAGCCTACGAGCAGTACTTC.